One and the same sample provided the 4 T cell receptor beta chains below, sequenced in a study of shared clonotypes between healthy human individuals. Assay used: immunoSEQ multiplex PCR; TCRdb lists only in-frame clones, some missing. The table includes fewer than 2.5 million clones, roughly 93% detected once. The specimen sequenced was naive CD4+ T cells from PBMCs. Subset given: CD45RA+ positively selected. Source of these receptors: a man between 18 and 29 years old in good health. Some clones in this sample may be carry-over from other donors' samples.

This sequence joins TRBV7-9 and TRBJ2-7, with D hard to call. With 5 bases removed from V and 4 bases from J, the gap between germline ends came to 15 bases. CDR1 is SEHNR, CDR2 FQNEAQ, per germline (reference sequence). The length of the CDR3 is 14 residues. The CDR3 nucleotides read TGTGCCAGCAGCGCGCCTGGACCGAGATACGAGCAGTACTTC. This encodes CASSAPGPRYEQYF.

V is TRBV5-1 and J is TRBJ2-3, with a weak D call TRBD1 (5 bases). The germline V gene encodes CDR1 SGHRS and CDR2 YFSETQ. The CDR3 totals 16 residues. V was pared by 1 base and J by 6 bases, with 18 bases between. In DNA, the CDR3 is TGCGCCAGCAGCTTGTCAGGGATGGTAGGTGCGGATACGCAGTATTTT. Protein product: CASSLSGMVGADTQYF.

In nucleotides, the CDR3 is TGTGCCATCAGGACTAGCGGGGGTCCTTCCTACGAGCAGTACTTC. Residues: CAIRTSGGPSYEQYF. This rearrangement joins TRBV10-3 to TRBJ2-7; the match to TRBD2 covers 12 bases. The CDR3 contains 15 residues. The trim removed 6 bases at V and 1 base at J, leaving 4 bases unmatched. The germline V gene encodes CDR1 ENHRY and CDR2 SYGVKD.

This clone has just one count. The chain carries TRBV6-5 and TRBJ1-1, with D unresolved. V lost 0 bases, J lost 0 bases, and 11 bases lay in between. Germline V CDR1 and CDR2: MNHEY, SVGAGI. This CDR3 spans 16 amino acids. CDR3 amino acids: CASSYSISAMNTEAFF. The CDR3 nucleotides read TGTGCCAGCAGTTACTCGATTTCAGCTATGAACACTGAAGCTTTCTTT.